These 4 T cell receptor beta chains originate from one sample sequenced in a study of cytomegalovirus exposure and HLA in healthy donors. With 60 Vbeta and 13 Jbeta primers, the PCR was carried out. Here immunoSEQ multiplex PCR was the method, and the copy in TCRdb shows in-frame clones only, minus some. The sample records some 96,000 clones, roughly 76% being singletons. The sequencing input was PBMCs. Receptor source: a woman aged 55-75 years in good health and CMV-seropositive.

This clone turned up a few times. The chain employs TRBV6-1 and TRBJ2-2; D is perhaps TRBD2 (5 bases). The CDR3 is 13 residues long. With 2 bases removed from V and 5 bases from J, the gap between germline ends came to 6 bases. Germline assignment: CDR1 MNHNS and CDR2 SASEGT. The CDR3 DNA follows: TGTGCCAGCAGTGAATCGGGGACCGGGGAGCTGTTTTTT. This encodes CASSESGTGELFF.

The rearrangement uses TRBV21-1 and TRBJ1-2; the tabulated D call, TRBD1, remains unverified against the DNA. TRBV21-1 is annotated as a pseudogene. The CDR3 is 16 amino acids. CDR3 nucleotide sequence: TGTGCCAGCACCAAAGGGACAGGGGTACCTAACTATGGCTACACCTTC. It codes for CASTKGTGVPNYGYTF.

This clone turned up a few times. The chain combines TRBV15 with TRBJ1-1; 9 nucleotides align to TRBD1. V shed 1 base, J shed 10 bases, and the junction held 7 bases outside the gene matches. The CDR3 spans 14 residues. From germline, CDR1 is LNHNV and CDR2 YYDKDF (reference sequence). The CDR3 sequence: CATSRAGQGRIAFF. The CDR3 DNA sequence: TGTGCCACCAGCAGAGCCGGACAGGGGAGGATAGCTTTCTTT. The whole variable domain, remainder taken from reference TRBV15 and TRBJ1-1, is DAMVIQNPRYQVTQFGKPVTLSCSQTLNHNVMYWYQQKSSQAPKLLFHYYDKDFNNEADTPDNFQSRRPNTSFCFLDIRSPGLGDTAMYLCATSRAGQGRIAFFGQGTRLTVV.

The chain employs TRBV7-9 and TRBJ2-7; 8 nucleotides agree with TRBD1. The V gene's germline CDR1 is SEHNR and CDR2 FQNEAQ (reference sequence). Trimming removed 5 bases from V and 0 bases from J; junction bases left unmatched: 15. CDR3 size: 18 residues. The CDR3 DNA follows: TGTGCCAGCAGCAAAGACAGGGGCCTTACTTGGAGCTCCTACGAGCAGTACTTC. As protein: CASSKDRGLTWSSYEQYF.